The next 6 T cell receptor beta chains were all read from a single sample in a study of T cell responses to AZD1222 COVID-19 vaccine. Repertoires were generated with immunoSEQ multiplex PCR, while TCRdb's copy carries only in-frame clones and drops some. Found here are more than 95,000 clones, around nine tenths of them singletons; the top ten hold less than 6.5%. Sequencing used peripheral blood, obtained on day 0 of AZD1222 vaccination. Receptor source: an adult in good health.

The rearrangement joins TRBV19 to TRBJ1-4, with D hard to call. Per germline, CDR1 LNHDA and CDR2 SQIVND (reference sequence). V shed 6 bases and J shed 0 bases, with 8 bases lying between them. CDR3 length: 14 residues. CDR3 region: CASRPGATNEKLFF. The CDR3 nucleotides are TGTGCCAGTAGACCTGGAGCAACTAATGAAAAACTGTTTTTT. The full variable domain, with the rest looked up from reference TRBV19 and TRBJ1-4, is DGGITQSPKYLFRKEGQNVTLSCEQNLNHDAMYWYRQDPGQGLRLIYYSQIVNDFQKGDIAEGYSVSREKKESFPLTVTSAQKNPTAFYLCASRPGATNEKLFFGSGTQLSVL.

This chain links TRBV6-1 with TRBJ1-4, with 8 bases identical to TRBD1. Germline loops: CDR1 MNHNS, CDR2 SASEGT. The V gene end was trimmed by 3 bases and the J gene end by 1 base; junction bases not matched to a gene: 4. CDR3 size: 16 residues. Here the CDR3 reads CASSEPGGVTNEKLFF. The CDR3 DNA reads as TGTGCCAGCAGTGAGCCAGGGGGCGTAACTAATGAAAAACTGTTTTTT.

The rearrangement links TRBV10-2 to TRBJ1-1; D is unclear. V lost 2 bases and J lost 0, with 7 bases in between. Germline V lookup: CDR1 WSHSY, CDR2 SAAADI. CDR3 length: 14 residues. In DNA, the CDR3 is TGCGCCAGCAGTGAGGGGCAGCTGAACACTGAAGCTTTCTTT. This codes for CASSEGQLNTEAFF.

This sequence joins TRBV7-9 and TRBJ1-6; unclear D gene. The CDR3 length is 19 residues. From germline, CDR1 is SEHNR and CDR2 FQNEAQ (reference sequence). V gave up 2 bases and J gave up 0 bases, with 17 bases separating them. The CDR3, as DNA: TGTGCCAGCAGCTTACATGGACTCGGCCAAAGCTCCTATAATTCACCCCTCCACTTT. It encodes CASSLHGLGQSSYNSPLHF. Looking up the rest from reference TRBV7-9 and TRBJ1-6 gives the full variable domain: DTGVSQNPRHKITKRGQNVTFRCDPISEHNRLYWYRQTLGQGPEFLTYFQNEAQLEKSRLLSDRFSAERPKGSFSTLEIQRTEQGDSAMYLCASSLHGLGQSSYNSPLHFGNGTRLTVT.

The V call is TRBV19, the J call TRBJ1-2; TRBD1 matches at 7 bases. This CDR3 comprises 13 residues. V shed 7 bases and J 4 bases; nucleotides not matched to a gene: 6. In germline, CDR1 is LNHDA, CDR2 SQIVND (reference sequence). CDR3 sequence: CASTPGTVYGYTF. For the CDR3, the DNA is TGTGCCAGTACCCCTGGGACAGTCTATGGCTACACCTTC. Using reference TRBV19 and TRBJ1-2 for the parts outside the CDR3, the full variable domain is DGGITQSPKYLFRKEGQNVTLSCEQNLNHDAMYWYRQDPGQGLRLIYYSQIVNDFQKGDIAEGYSVSREKKESFPLTVTSAQKNPTAFYLCASTPGTVYGYTFGSGTRLTVV.

The V and J genes are TRBV28 and TRBJ2-1, with D perhaps assigned TRBD1 or TRBD2 (5 bases each). The ends were cut back, 1 base at V and 9 bases at J, with 13 bases in the middle. The germline gives CDR1 MDHEN, CDR2 SYDVKM. The CDR3 consists of 14 residues. The CDR3 DNA is TGTGCCAGCAGTTTATTTGGCAGGGACGGTGAGCAGTTCTTC. Amino acids: CASSLFGRDGEQFF.